What follows describes a single TCR beta chain. This sample is drawn from a study of blood T cell repertoires in COVID-19. The overall study: From the United States, Italy and Spain came samples of acute and convalescent COVID-19. T cells, B-cell-depleted T cells, or PBMCs supplied cDNA or gDNA.

How the authors handled the data: Estimated nucleated cell counts came from reference gene primer amplification. The assay was immunoSEQ multiplex PCR, and TCRdb's table has in-frame clones only and misses some. V, J and clone size are taken as reported in that table, and D and trimming were inferred from the DNA itself. The sample has over 150,000 clones, about four fifths seen once. Germline-derived CDR1 and CDR2 are LNHDA and SQIVND (reference sequence). This CDR3 region has 14 residues. With 10 bases clipped from V and 2 bases from J, the junction kept 8 bases outside the gene matches. The chain couples TRBV19 to TRBJ2-7; 10 bases map to TRBD2. This receptor was identified in a woman between 65 and 79 years old who had recovered from COVID-19. The sequencing sample was made of peripheral blood. CDR3 region: CATQKREGPYEQYF. CDR3 sequence (DNA): TGTGCCACACAAAAGCGGGAGGGCCCCTACGAGCAGTACTTC.